The source of this TCR beta chain is a study of cytomegalovirus exposure and HLA in healthy donors. Study-level points and caveats: Several top significant clusters appeared, in a later analysis, to be linked to common viral pathogens. HLA alleles were associated with 18,000 or so TCR beta sequences in a later analysis at 0.05 false discovery rate.

In the PCR, 60 Vbeta and 13 Jbeta primers were used. Some clones are missing from TCRdb's copy, which holds only in-frame ones; the method was immunoSEQ multiplex PCR. The table includes over 150,000 clones, 73% detected once. The germline V gene has CDR1 SNHLY and CDR2 FYNNEI. This CDR3 region has 14 residues. With 8 bases clipped from V and 4 bases from J, the junction kept 6 bases outside the gene matches. Each donor was healthy, and each was a bone marrow donor. Turning to this clone: Its antigen is not identified.

Sequencing input: PBMCs. The gene calls are TRBV2 and TRBJ1-5; 9 bases agree with TRBD1. This sequence originates from a woman in her late teens or twenties in good health and CMV-seropositive. The CDR3 DNA reads TGTGCCAGCCGGGGACAGGGTGAGAATCAGCCCCAGCATTTT. Residues: CASRGQGENQPQHF. Variable domain in full (rest from reference TRBV2 and TRBJ1-5): EPEVTQTPSHQVTQMGQEVILRCVPISNHLYFYWYRQILGQKVEFLVSFYNNEISEKSEIFDDQFSVERPDGSNFTLKIRSTKLEDSAMYFCASRGQGENQPQHFGDGTRLSIL.